This TCR beta chain was documented in a study of blood T cell repertoires in COVID-19. Study information: Each recovered donor of Cohort 3 presented with two negative PCRs, clearance, or symptom resolution. Spain, Italy and the United States supplied samples that represented acute and convalescent COVID-19.

Comments on this clone: Distinct nucleotide sequences in the sample also encode this CDR3.

In the original analysis: Amplifying reference gene primers gave estimates of nucleated cell counts. TCRdb's table, derived via immunoSEQ multiplex PCR, lists solely in-frame clones and lacks some. V, J and clone size are those of that table, while D and trimming were read from the DNA. The repertoire includes a few hundred thousand clones, about 87% of them detected once, and roughly 2% sits in the top ten. The CDR3 is made up of 15 amino acids. V was shortened by 0 bases and J by 1 base, with 9 bases between the two germline ends. Per the germline V gene, CDR1 is SGHRS and CDR2 is YFSETQ. Individuals aged 18 to 89 years were recruited from approximately 22 US areas.

The source is a man aged 35 to 55 in a cohort exposed to, infected with or recovered from COVID-19 (not recorded which). Sample: PBMCs or T cells enriched from blood (not recorded which). V gene TRBV5-1 combines with J gene TRBJ2-3, with TRBD2 as a possible D gene (7 bases). CDR3 DNA: TGCGCCAGCAGCTTGGAGGGGGGGCGCACAGATACGCAGTATTTT. Protein product: CASSLEGGRTDTQYF.